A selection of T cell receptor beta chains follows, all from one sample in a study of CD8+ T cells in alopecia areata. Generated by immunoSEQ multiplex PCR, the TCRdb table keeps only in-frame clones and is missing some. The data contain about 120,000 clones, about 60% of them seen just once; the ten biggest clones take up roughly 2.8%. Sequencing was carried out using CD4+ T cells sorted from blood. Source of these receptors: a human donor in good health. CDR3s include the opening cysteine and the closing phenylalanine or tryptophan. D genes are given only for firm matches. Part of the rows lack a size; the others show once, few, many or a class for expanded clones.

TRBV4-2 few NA CASSRSGIGTEAFF
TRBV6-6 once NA CAGGTEQYF
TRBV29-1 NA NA CSVLIARRTGELFF
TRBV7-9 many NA CASSPDTIYGYTF
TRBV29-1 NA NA CSVELQAGPGETQYF
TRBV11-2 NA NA CASSRGALDEQFF
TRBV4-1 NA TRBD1 CASGRGQVGGETQYF
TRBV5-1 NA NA CASSWGSRTDTQYF
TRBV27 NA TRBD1 CASTPNGQAYGYTF
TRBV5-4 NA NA CASSPRPGGDGTDTQYF
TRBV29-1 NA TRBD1 CSVGQGAHGYTF
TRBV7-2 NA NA CASSQRPNFEGTTEAFF
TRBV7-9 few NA CASSPVTTQYF
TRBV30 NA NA CALGWNEQFF
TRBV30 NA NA CAWSLDMNTEAFF
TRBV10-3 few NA CAIRGGQSTDTQYF
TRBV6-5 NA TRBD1 CASKRDRGLNIQYF
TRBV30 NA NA CAWSESWGNQPQHF
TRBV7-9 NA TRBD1 CASSRGQDFNSPLHF
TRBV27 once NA CASSLGLPQRNIQYF
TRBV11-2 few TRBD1 CASSPRDRGKETQYF
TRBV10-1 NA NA CASSESSTDTQYF
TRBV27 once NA CASSINSNQPQHF
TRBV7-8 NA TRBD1 CASSAGQDRQETQYF
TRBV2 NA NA CARRGYSSYEQYF
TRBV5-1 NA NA CASSLEGTETQYF